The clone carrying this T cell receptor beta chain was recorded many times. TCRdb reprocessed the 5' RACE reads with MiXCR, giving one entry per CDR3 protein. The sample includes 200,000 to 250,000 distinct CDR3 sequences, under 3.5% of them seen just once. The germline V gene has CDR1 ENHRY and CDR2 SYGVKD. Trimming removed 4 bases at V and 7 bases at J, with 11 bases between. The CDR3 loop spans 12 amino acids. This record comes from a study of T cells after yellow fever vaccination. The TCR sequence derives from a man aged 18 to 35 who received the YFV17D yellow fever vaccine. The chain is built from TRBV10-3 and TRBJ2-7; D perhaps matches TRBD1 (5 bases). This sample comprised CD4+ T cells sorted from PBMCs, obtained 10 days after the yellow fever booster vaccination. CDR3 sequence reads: CAISGDSVEQYV. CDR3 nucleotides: TGTGCCATCAGTGGCGACAGCGTGGAGCAGTACGTC.